One and the same sample provided the 23 T cell receptor beta chains below, sequenced in a study of blood T cells in healthy people across ages. The use of a sample-barcoded 5' primer and a J-beta primer mix characterized a second PCR of about 7 to 12 cycles. TCRdb re-analysed the 5' RACE reads in MiXCR, keeping a single row per CDR3 protein. This table has over 700,000 distinct CDR3 sequences, approximately 55% appearing once. The sequenced sample consisted of blood. The receptor source for this set is an elderly man in good health.

This chain connects TRBV28 to TRBJ2-7; D is undetermined. Germline V gene sequence: CDR1 MDHEN, CDR2 SYDVKM. This CDR3 comprises 12 residues. Trimming pared 3 bases from V and 6 bases from J, leaving 9 bases between. CDR3 sequence reads: CASSFPFGEQYF. The CDR3, as DNA: TGTGCCAGCAGTTTCCCGTTCGGCGAGCAGTACTTC.

V usage is TRBV30 and J usage is TRBJ2-7, with a weak D call TRBD1 (6 bases). Trimming pared 4 bases from V and 3 bases from J, leaving 10 bases between. Germline values: CDR1 GTSNPN, CDR2 SVGIG (reference sequence). The CDR3 sequence is 12 residues long. The chain's CDR3 is CAWNQGHYEQYF. The DNA of the CDR3 is TGTGCCTGGAATCAGGGGCACTACGAGCAGTACTTC.

This clonotype has a single count. The chain employs TRBV2 and TRBJ2-1, with D maybe TRBD1 (6 bases). The germline V gene encodes CDR1 SNHLY and CDR2 FYNNEI. The length of the CDR3 is 12 residues. V lost 6 bases, J lost 8 bases, and 11 bases lay in between. CDR3 region: CASRNRDDEQFF. The CDR3 region has the DNA TGTGCCAGCAGAAACAGGGACGATGAGCAGTTCTTC.

The chain links TRBV20-1 to TRBJ1-2; D possibly corresponds to TRBD1 (5 bases). This CDR3 contains 14 residues. The V gene lost 0 bases and the J gene lost 5 bases, with 13 bases spanning the gap. CDR1 is DFQATT and CDR2 is SNEGSKA in the germline V gene (reference sequence). CDR3 DNA: TGCAGTGCTAGAGATCCGGGACGAGAGTATGGCTACACCTTC. This codes for CSARDPGREYGYTF.

The rearrangement uses TRBV14 and TRBJ2-6, with D possibly being TRBD1 or TRBD2 (5 bases each). Trimming took off 4 bases at V and 0 bases at J, with 13 bases between the two ends. Germline CDR1 is SGHDN and CDR2 is FVKESK. This CDR3 comprises 17 residues. The CDR3 here is CASSLGRPSSGANVLTF. CDR3 coding DNA: TGTGCCAGCAGCCTGGGACGGCCAAGCTCTGGGGCCAACGTCCTGACTTTC.

For the CDR3, the DNA is TGTGCCAGCATCTATTGGACAGGGCGTGGGACAGATACGCAGTATTTT. This gives the protein CASIYWTGRGTDTQYF. This chain joins TRBV12-3 or TRBV12-4 and TRBJ2-3, with 8 nucleotides matching TRBD1. After removal of 7 bases from V and 3 bases from J, the junction contained 12 bases not matched to a gene. The CDR3 is 16 amino acids.

The CDR3 loop reads CASSPASSITNEKLFF. The CDR3 DNA reads TGTGCCAGCAGCCCAGCATCGTCGATAACTAATGAAAAACTGTTTTTT. V is TRBV11-2 and J is TRBJ1-4; D not resolved. This CDR3 is 16 amino acids long. Trimming stripped 5 bases from V and 1 base from J, with 14 bases between. Per the germline V gene, CDR1 is SGHAT and CDR2 is FQNNGV.

Worth noting for this clonotype: The junction departs from the called germline gene at one end, perhaps through a read error. The V call is TRBV5-1, the J call TRBJ2-3; D might be TRBD1 (6 bases). This CDR3 region has 17 residues. The germline gives CDR1 SGHRS, CDR2 YFSETQ. The CDR3 is CTSSRGQLDRRHRYAYF. CDR3 nucleotides: TGCACCAGCAGTCGAGGACAGCTAGATCGACGGCACAGATACGCGTATTTT.

This clonotype was seen a few times. V is TRBV4-1 and J is TRBJ2-1, with 7 bases that match TRBD2. The CDR3 is made up of 17 amino acids. The J segment lost 3 bases and the V segment lost 0 bases, leaving 8 bases of the junction unmatched. CDR1 and CDR2 (germline): MGHRA, YSYEKL. Written as DNA, the CDR3 is TGCGCCAGCAGCCAAGATCGTGCTAGCGGAGGCTACAATGAGCAGTTCTTC. Amino acids: CASSQDRASGGYNEQFF.

The chain carries TRBV2 and TRBJ2-3, with D perhaps matching TRBD2 (6 bases). Germline V lookup: CDR1 SNHLY, CDR2 FYNNEI. The CDR3 runs 17 residues. V dropped 0 bases and J dropped 11 bases, with 24 bases sitting between them. CDR3 residues: CASSEAGDFSFSQWQYF. CDR3 DNA: TGTGCCAGCAGTGAAGCGGGGGACTTTTCATTTTCCCAATGGCAGTATTTT.

This chain joins TRBV12-3 or TRBV12-4 and TRBJ2-3, with no clear D. Trimming removed 6 bases at V and 4 bases at J, with 5 bases between. The CDR3 is 11 amino acids. The CDR3 nucleotides are TGTGCCAGCAGCCGAGCAGATACGCAGTATTTT. Its protein product is CASSRADTQYF.

This rearrangement joins TRBV25-1 to TRBJ2-1; 8 bases line up with TRBD2. V was clipped by 3 bases and J by 4 bases; unmatched bases: 8. Germline assignment: CDR1 MGHDK and CDR2 SYGVNS. The CDR3 loop spans 16 amino acids. The CDR3: CASSDQAGERYNEQFF. The CDR3 DNA is TGTGCCAGCAGTGATCAAGCGGGAGAAAGGTACAATGAGCAGTTCTTC.

The chain uses TRBV7-6 and TRBJ2-3; TRBD2 aligns across 14 bases. The germline V gene has CDR1 SGHVS and CDR2 FNYEAQ. With 5 bases clipped from V and 14 bases from J, the junction kept 21 bases outside the gene matches. The CDR3 loop spans 18 amino acids. CDR3 in DNA: TGTGCCAGCAGCCCGGGACTAGCGGGAGATGGGGCGCACAGATACGCGTATTTT. This gives the protein CASSPGLAGDGAHRYAYF. The full variable domain, in which reference TRBV7-6 and TRBJ2-3 provide the parts outside the CDR3, is GAGVSQSPRYKVTKRGQDVALRCDPISGHVSLYWYRQALGQGPEFLTYFNYEAQQDKSGLPNDRFSAERPEGSISTLTIQRTEQRDSAMYRCASSPGLAGDGAHRYAYFGPGTRLTVL.

The CDR3 DNA reads as TGTGCCAGCAGTGTTCTAGCGGGAGGAGAGACCCAGTACTTC. Translating it yields CASSVLAGGETQYF. The chain links TRBV2 to TRBJ2-5; 11 nucleotides agree with TRBD2. V was pared by 4 bases and J by 4 bases, with 2 bases of the junction left unmatched. Germline V gene data show CDR1 as SNHLY and CDR2 as FYNNEI. The CDR3 length is 14 residues.

This chain uses TRBV4-3 with TRBJ2-7; 8 bases agree with TRBD2. The CDR3 length is 14 residues. V shed 4 bases, J shed 5 bases, and the junction held 7 bases outside the gene matches. Germline CDR1 LGHNA, CDR2 YSLEER. The CDR3 protein is CASSPILAGNEQYF. The CDR3 DNA reads as TGCGCCAGCAGCCCCATCCTAGCGGGTAACGAGCAGTACTTC.

This clonotype showed up just a few times. The V gene is TRBV13, the J gene TRBJ2-4; no clear D gene. Judging by the DNA end, TRBJ2-7 fits better; the J call may be wrong. CDR1 is PRHDT and CDR2 is FYEKMQ in the germline V gene (reference sequence). CDR3 length: 13 amino acids. CDR3 nucleotides: TGTGCCAGCAGCTTATTCTCCGCCGACGAGCAGTACTTC. Its translation is CASSLFSADEQYF.

The chain carries TRBV2 and TRBJ2-7; no clear D gene. Germline CDR1 and CDR2: SNHLY and FYNNEI. Trimming removed 7 bases from V and 5 bases from J, with 12 bases in between. This CDR3 has 12 residues. CDR3 DNA: TGTGCCAGCAAGGCTGACGGGCACGAGCAGTACTTC. Protein sequence: CASKADGHEQYF.

The chain combines TRBV12-3 or TRBV12-4 with TRBJ1-4; 9 nucleotides line up with TRBD1. CDR3 length: 14 amino acids. V dropped 7 bases and J dropped 10; count of bases not matched to a gene: 10. The CDR3 DNA reads as TGTGCCAGCACCAACGGACAGGGGAGTGGAAAACTGTTTTTT. It codes for CASTNGQGSGKLFF.

The V gene is TRBV6-5, the J gene TRBJ2-2; 15 positions agree with TRBD2. The CDR3 runs to 18 residues. The trim removed 4 bases at V and 4 bases at J, leaving 7 bases unmatched. In germline, CDR1 is MNHEY, CDR2 SVGAGI. The CDR3 DNA is TGTGCCAGCAGTTGCGGGGGACTAGCGGGAGGTGGCACCGGGGAGCTGTTTTTT. It encodes CASSCGGLAGGGTGELFF.

V gene TRBV29-1 combines with J gene TRBJ2-7; 7 positions match TRBD2. Germline V lookup: CDR1 SQVTM, CDR2 ANQGSEA. This CDR3 is 16 amino acids long. The V and J ends lost 3 bases and 2 bases, in that order; junction bases with no gene match: 13. This CDR3 reads CSVDRTGGSSTYEQYF. The CDR3 nucleotides are TGCAGCGTTGATAGAACGGGGGGATCTTCCACCTACGAGCAGTACTTC.

The chain couples TRBV25-1 to TRBJ2-1, with D tentatively TRBD1 or TRBD2 (6 bases each). The CDR3 spans 16 residues. Germline V gives CDR1 MGHDK, CDR2 SYGVNS. With 1 base removed from V and 6 bases from J, the gap between germline ends came to 16 bases. The CDR3 spells CASSEFGGSSINEQFF. The CDR3 region has the DNA TGTGCCAGCAGTGAATTCGGGGGCAGTAGCATCAATGAGCAGTTCTTC. The full variable domain, in which reference TRBV25-1 and TRBJ2-1 provide the parts outside the CDR3, is EADIYQTPRYLVIGTGKKITLECSQTMGHDKMYWYQQDPGMELHLIHYSYGVNSTEKGDLSSESTVSRIRTEHFPLTLESARPSHTSQYLCASSEFGGSSINEQFFGPGTRLTVL.

V gene TRBV4-1 combines with J gene TRBJ2-6; D gene ambiguous. The V gene lost 1 base and the J gene lost 0 bases, with 7 bases spanning the gap. This CDR3 region has 16 residues. In germline, CDR1 is MGHRA, CDR2 YSYEKL. The CDR3 is CASSQGRGSGANVLTF. In DNA form, the CDR3 reads TGCGCCAGCAGCCAAGGGCGAGGCTCTGGGGCCAACGTCCTGACTTTC.

V gene TRBV20-1 combines with J gene TRBJ2-5; maybe TRBD2 (5 bases). The closer fit of TRBJ2-7 to the DNA end suggests the J call may be wrong. CDR1 and CDR2 from the germline V gene are DFQATT and SNEGSKA (reference sequence). CDR3 size: 14 residues. CDR3 region: CSATRRAVPYEQYF. CDR3 nucleotide sequence: TGCAGTGCTACCCGTCGAGCGGTGCCCTACGAGCAGTACTTC.